The next 2 T cell receptor beta chains were all read from a single sample in a study of T cells expressing NK-cell markers. TCRdb re-called the 5' RACE reads and gives one entry per CDR3 protein, without DNA. This sample's table has fewer than 550,000 distinct CDR3 sequences. What was sequenced was blood T cells: a sorted CD56 or NKG2C T cell subset, CD4+ or CD8+ T cells, or bulk PBMC T cells (not recorded which). These receptors were collected from a woman in her forties or fifties in good health.

The gene calls are TRBV10-3 and TRBJ2-3; no DNA is available, so the TRBD2 call from TCRdb remains unchecked. CDR3 length: 16 residues. Germline CDR1 ENHRY, CDR2 SYGVKD. This chain's CDR3 is CAISSGLALHTDTQYF.

The gene calls are TRBV7-9 and TRBJ2-3; TCRdb designates TRBD1, a call that cannot be tested without DNA. This CDR3 comprises 17 residues. Germline V lookup: CDR1 SEHNR, CDR2 FQNEAQ (reference sequence). CDR3 region: CASSLAGGGKHTDTQYF.